This T cell receptor beta chain was found in a study of molecular identifiers for immune sequencing clone quantification. As previously described, bulk TCR libraries were made using listed TCR primers. MiXCR was run by TCRdb on the PCR reads, yielding one entry per CDR3 protein. The sample lists approximately 590,000 distinct CDR3 sequences, 25% seen once, with about 0.84% in the top ten. Study conclusions and caveats: Spiked Jurkat TCR RNA from one cell was reportedly detectable among 950,000 to 1,000,000 naive cells. Underestimation of highly expanded clone sizes could arise where identical TCR molecules share a barcode.

The V gene lost 5 bases and the J gene lost 4 bases, with 17 bases spanning the gap. The V gene's germline CDR1 is MNHEY and CDR2 SMNVEV (reference sequence). The CDR3 has 15 amino acids. In the case of this clonotype: The antigen is unknown.

The clonotype was recovered from a human donor in good health. Some libraries in this study had Jurkat cell RNA spiked in. The chain links TRBV27 to TRBJ2-5; a weak D match, TRBD1 (5 bases). The sequenced sample was naive CD8+ T cells from blood, with Jurkat cell RNA spiked in. The subset here: FACS-sorted CD8+CD4-CCR7+CD45RA+ naive T cells. CDR3 protein: CASSPSTEARETQYF. The CDR3 DNA reads as TGTGCCAGCAGTCCCTCGACAGAGGCTCGAGAGACCCAGTACTTC.